The 22 T cell receptor beta chains given below trace back to one sample, sequenced in a study of long-term antiretroviral therapy in people with HIV. Samples were assayed with immunoSEQ v3.0 at survey level. Method: immunoSEQ multiplex PCR; TCRdb's copy keeps in-frame clones and lacks some. The sample includes around 21,000 clones, around 80% of them seen just once. This material consisted of unsorted PBMCs, taken 1.5 years after starting antiretroviral therapy. The receptors were gathered from a young man with HIV.

The genes are TRBV27 and TRBJ2-7; possible D gene TRBD1, 5 bases. The CDR3 has 14 residues. Per the germline V gene, CDR1 is MNHEY and CDR2 is SMNVEV (reference sequence). V was clipped by 0 bases and J by 5 bases, with 11 bases between them. The CDR3 nucleotides are TGTGCCAGCAGTTTATCGACCAGGGTAAACGAGCAGTACTTC. Translated: CASSLSTRVNEQYF.

The chain joins TRBV5-4 to TRBJ2-7, with 7 nucleotides matching TRBD1. CDR1 is SGHNT, CDR2 YYREEE, per germline (reference sequence). The CDR3 is 13 amino acids. J was trimmed by 7 bases and V by 4 bases; bases with no gene match: 8. The CDR3 nucleotides read TGTGCCAGCAGCCAGACAGGGACCGAGGAGCAGTACTTC. Amino acid sequence: CASSQTGTEEQYF.

This clone was seen a few times. J is TRBJ2-7 and V is TRBV7-2, with 7 nucleotides matching TRBD2. This CDR3 comprises 14 residues. V trimming: 7 bases; J trimming: 2 bases; junction bases outside the gene matches: 8. The V gene's germline CDR1 is SGHTA and CDR2 FQGNSA. The CDR3 DNA reads as TGTGCCAGCACCCAGTTAGCGGGTACCTACGAGCAGTACTTC. As protein: CASTQLAGTYEQYF.

This sequence joins TRBV27 and TRBJ2-1; D may be TRBD1 (6 bases). This CDR3 has 14 amino acids. V lost 1 base and J lost 4, with 8 bases in between. Germline CDR1 and CDR2: MNHEY and SMNVEV (reference sequence). The CDR3 protein is CASSLFTGYNEQFF. Written as DNA, the CDR3 is TGTGCCAGCAGTTTATTCACAGGGTACAATGAGCAGTTCTTC.

This clone has a handful of counts. V gene TRBV7-9 combines with J gene TRBJ2-2; a weak D match, TRBD1 (5 bases). The CDR3 consists of 15 residues. V was trimmed by 5 bases and J by 6 bases, leaving 16 bases between them. Germline lookup yields CDR1 SEHNR and CDR2 FQNEAQ (reference sequence). Written as DNA, the CDR3 is TGTGCCAGCAGCCCCGACAGTTATGTCGCCGGGGAGCTGTTTTTT. It is translated as CASSPDSYVAGELFF.

This clone turned up a few times. V usage is TRBV19 and J usage is TRBJ1-6; D remains unclear. Trimming took off 5 bases at V and 7 bases at J, with 9 bases between the two ends. The CDR3 contains 13 residues. Germline V gene sequence: CDR1 LNHDA, CDR2 SQIVND (reference sequence). The CDR3 protein is CASSQMENSPLHF. Written as DNA, the CDR3 is TGTGCCAGTAGTCAGATGGAGAATTCACCCCTCCACTTT.

The chain links TRBV30 to TRBJ1-2; 8 bases are shared with TRBD1. CDR1 is GTSNPN, CDR2 SVGIG, per germline (reference sequence). This CDR3 has 13 residues. Trimming at V came to 0 bases and at J to 8 bases, leaving 5 bases not matched to a gene. The CDR3 bases are TGTGCCTGGAGTGTCCCCGACAGGGGCGGCTACACCTTC. Amino acids: CAWSVPDRGGYTF.

The V call is TRBV6-6, the J call TRBJ2-3; D is undetermined. Germline V CDR1 and CDR2: MNHNY, SVGAGI (reference sequence). The CDR3 is 12 residues long. The V gene lost 8 bases and the J gene lost 6 bases, with 12 bases spanning the gap. The CDR3 sequence is CASSLQADTQYF. For the CDR3, the DNA is TGTGCCAGCTCCCTCCAGGCGGATACGCAGTATTTT.

The rearrangement uses TRBV5-4 and TRBJ2-7; 7 bases are a match to TRBD1. With V trimmed by 0 bases and J by 4 bases, 7 bases remained unmatched. This CDR3 has 15 amino acids. Per the germline V gene, CDR1 is SGHNT and CDR2 is YYREEE (reference sequence). CDR3 region: CASSLGGQLKYEQYF. In DNA form, the CDR3 reads TGTGCCAGCAGCTTGGGGGGACAGTTGAAGTACGAGCAGTACTTC.

The chain has TRBV27 and TRBJ2-7; 7 bases agree with TRBD1. The J segment lost 5 bases and the V segment lost 5 bases, leaving 3 bases of the junction unmatched. This CDR3 comprises 12 residues. CDR1 is MNHEY, CDR2 SMNVEV, per germline (reference sequence). The CDR3 loop reads CASSRQGHEQYF. In DNA, the CDR3 is TGTGCCAGCAGTCGACAGGGCCACGAGCAGTACTTC.

This clone has a single count. The gene calls are TRBV28 and TRBJ2-3; 11 bases fit TRBD2. The germline gives CDR1 MDHEN, CDR2 SYDVKM. The V and J ends lost 0 bases and 4 bases, in that order; junction bases with no gene match: 6. The CDR3 is 17 residues long. CDR3 loop: CASSLWASGGMADTQYF. The CDR3 bases are TGTGCCAGCAGTTTATGGGCTAGCGGGGGGATGGCAGATACGCAGTATTTT.

The chain is built from TRBV7-9 and TRBJ2-6; 8 bases align to TRBD1. Trimming removed 4 bases from V and 4 bases from J; junction bases left unmatched: 6. Germline-derived CDR1 and CDR2 are SEHNR and FQNEAQ (reference sequence). There are 16 residues in the CDR3. The DNA of the CDR3 is TGTGCCAGCAGCTCGGTGACAGGGGCCGGGGCCAACGTCCTGACTTTC. This gives the protein CASSSVTGAGANVLTF.

This chain links TRBV6-1 with TRBJ2-5, with 9 positions matching TRBD1. The germline gives CDR1 MNHNS, CDR2 SASEGT. The CDR3 is 13 residues long. J was trimmed by 4 bases and V by 6 bases; bases with no gene match: 3. CDR3 nucleotides: TGTGCCAGCAGACGGACAGGGGTAGAGACCCAGTACTTC. Translating it yields CASRRTGVETQYF.

The rearrangement links TRBV6-4 to TRBJ1-4, with D unresolved. V lost 8 bases, J lost 4 bases, and 11 bases lay in between. There are 13 residues in the CDR3. Germline V gives CDR1 MRHNA, CDR2 SNTAGT. CDR3 coding DNA: TGTGCCAGCCCCGGCCCTTATAATGAAAAACTGTTTTTT. This codes for CASPGPYNEKLFF.

The chain links TRBV5-1 to TRBJ2-7; 12 nucleotides align to TRBD1. V was pared by 3 bases and J by 0 bases, with 13 bases of the junction left unmatched. Germline assignment: CDR1 SGHRS and CDR2 YFSETQ. This CDR3 has 19 amino acids. Written as DNA, the CDR3 is TGCGCCAGCAGCTGGCCGGGACAGGGGGCCACTAGAAACTCCTACGAGCAGTACTTC. This translates into CASSWPGQGATRNSYEQYF.

The V gene is TRBV19, the J gene TRBJ2-7; D ambiguous. Trimming took 9 bases from V and 2 from J, leaving 5 bases between them. Germline V lookup: CDR1 LNHDA, CDR2 SQIVND (reference sequence). CDR3 length: 10 amino acids. The CDR3 DNA follows: TGTGCCAGGGTAACCTACGAGCAGTACTTC. Its translation is CARVTYEQYF.

V and J are TRBV30 and TRBJ2-7, with D perhaps matching TRBD2 (7 bases). Per the germline V gene, CDR1 is GTSNPN and CDR2 is SVGIG (reference sequence). V was shortened by 1 base and J by 5 bases, with 15 bases between the two germline ends. CDR3 length equals 14 residues. The CDR3 reads CAWSGGGGGHEQYF. The CDR3 nucleotides are TGTGCCTGGAGTGGGGGGGGAGGGGGGCACGAGCAGTACTTC.

The J gene is TRBJ2-7, the V gene TRBV28; the D gene is possibly TRBD1 (6 bases). The germline V gene encodes CDR1 MDHEN and CDR2 SYDVKM. This CDR3 is built from 14 residues. V lost 8 bases and J 1 base, leaving 15 bases between the germline ends. This chain's CDR3 is CASGPGTKSYEQYF. For the CDR3, the DNA is TGTGCCAGCGGGCCGGGGACAAAATCCTACGAGCAGTACTTC. Full variable domain (outside the CDR3, taken from reference TRBV28 and TRBJ2-7): DVKVTQSSRYLVKRTGEKVFLECVQDMDHENMFWYRQDPGLGLRLIYFSYDVKMKEKGDIPEGYSVSREKKERFSLILESASTNQTSMYLCASGPGTKSYEQYFGPGTRLTVT.

The chain links TRBV19 to TRBJ1-4, with TRBD1 matching 7 bases. V lost 4 bases to trimming and J lost 4 bases; unmatched junction nucleotides: 6. Germline V lookup: CDR1 LNHDA, CDR2 SQIVND (reference sequence). The CDR3 covers 15 residues. In DNA form, the CDR3 reads TGTGCCAGTAGTAGATCCGGGACAGTTAATGAAAAACTGTTTTTT. The encoded protein is CASSRSGTVNEKLFF.

This clone was detected only a few times. The chain joins TRBV28 to TRBJ2-7, with D hard to call. Trimming left V 4 bases short and J 5 bases short, with 12 bases between. Germline V gene lookup returns CDR1 MDHEN and CDR2 SYDVKM. CDR3 length equals 13 residues. DNA of the CDR3: TGTGCCAGCAGTTACATTGGCACGGACGAGCAGTACTTC. Amino acids: CASSYIGTDEQYF.

This rearrangement joins TRBV20-1 to TRBJ2-1; no firm D call. The CDR3 totals 11 residues. Germline V gives CDR1 DFQATT, CDR2 SNEGSKA (reference sequence). The ends were cut back, 5 bases at V and 7 bases at J, with 9 bases in the middle. CDR3 residues: CSALGYNEQFF. The CDR3, as DNA: TGCAGTGCTCTTGGGTATAATGAGCAGTTCTTC.

This sequence joins TRBV19 and TRBJ1-1, with no clear D. V lost 6 bases to trimming and J lost 2 bases, with 7 bases between them. CDR1 LNHDA and CDR2 SQIVND come from the germline V gene (reference sequence). This CDR3 contains 12 residues. CDR3 residues: CASRLPNTEAFF. The CDR3 nucleotides are TGTGCCAGTAGGCTGCCCAACACTGAAGCTTTCTTT.